This TCR beta chain was sequenced in a study of T cell responses to AZD1222 COVID-19 vaccine. Findings of the study overall: The donor cohort was predominantly white British with a female majority, and clonal diversity may have been underestimated. Close to half of all spike-specific TCRs reportedly target regions of the variants that are unmutated. Vaccination with two AZD1222 doses was followed by a rise in Spike-specific TCR breadth and depth. Spike regions recognized by vaccine-associated CD4 TCRs spanned the protein, led by 160-218 and 743-854.

A word on this clone: Its matching antigen is unknown.

This CDR3 contains 14 residues. The V gene end was trimmed by 5 bases and the J gene end by 2 bases; junction bases not matched to a gene: 4. Per germline, CDR1 LNHNV and CDR2 YYDKDF (reference sequence). Assay: immunoSEQ multiplex PCR; the TCRdb copy retains only in-frame clones and omits some. This sample yields about 140,000 clones, of which about 92% are seen a single time; 12% belongs to the top ten. The genes are TRBV15 and TRBJ2-5, with 8 nucleotides matching TRBD1. The TCR was taken from an adult who had recovered from COVID-19. This specimen was peripheral blood, taken after recovery from COVID-19. The CDR3 is CATSPRQGQETQYF. CDR3 nucleotide sequence: TGTGCCACCAGCCCTCGACAGGGGCAAGAGACCCAGTACTTC.